This TCR beta chain was identified in a study of breast tumors, draining lymph nodes, adjacent tissues. Findings and limits, study-wide: Tumors had less TCR diversity than lymph nodes, more than nontumor tissue.

This clonotype came up many times. What it binds is not known. MiXCR was run by TCRdb on the multiplex PCR reads, yielding one entry per CDR3 protein. The sample lists around 190,000 distinct CDR3 sequences, about 33% seen once, with approximately 4.3% in the top ten. The CDR3 contains 16 residues. Germline CDR1 DFQATT, CDR2 SNEGSKA (reference sequence). V lost 3 bases, J lost 0 bases, and 18 bases lay in between. Axillary draining lymph nodes of breast cancer patients supplied the node samples. The chain employs TRBV20-1 and TRBJ2-7; no definite D call. The sample was axillary lymph node tissue. The TCR sequence derives from a female donor with breast cancer. Some clones in this sample may be carry-over from other donors' samples. CDR3 nucleotide sequence: TGCAGTGCTAGTCCCCACCGGGTGGGTTTCTCCTACGAGCAGTACTTC. Protein: CSASPHRVGFSYEQYF.